The rows below give T cell receptor beta chains drawn from one sample of a study of control samples from healthy donors and cancer patients. Produced via immunoSEQ multiplex PCR; TCRdb's table is partial and in-frame only. Counted here are under 450,000 clones, about nine tenths occurring once; the ten biggest clones make up about 6.3%. The sample taken for sequencing was PBMCs. Receptors were obtained from a man in his forties or fifties with head and neck cancer. Each CDR3 is given with its conserved first and last residue. The order of the fields is V gene, clone size, J gene, CDR3 protein. The listing skips clone size in some rows; elsewhere it reads once, few, many or a size class.

v_call: TRBV7-9
clone_size: .
j_call: TRBJ2-1
cdr3_aa: CASSLGQGGVGQFF

v_call: TRBV3-1/TRBV3-2
clone_size: .
j_call: TRBJ2-6
cdr3_aa: CASSLVAGVSSGANVLTF

v_call: TRBV27
clone_size: once
j_call: TRBJ1-2
cdr3_aa: CASSPMGQGANYGYTF

v_call: TRBV18
clone_size: .
j_call: TRBJ1-4
cdr3_aa: CASSPTDAEKLFF

v_call: TRBV4-1
clone_size: .
j_call: TRBJ2-4
cdr3_aa: CASSPVGQGGDIQYF

v_call: TRBV24-1
clone_size: .
j_call: TRBJ2-6
cdr3_aa: CATSQGQGSSGANVLTF

v_call: TRBV5-6
clone_size: .
j_call: TRBJ1-2
cdr3_aa: CASSDGELYGYTF

v_call: TRBV27
clone_size: .
j_call: TRBJ2-7
cdr3_aa: CASRPFRLNSYEQYF

v_call: TRBV11-2
clone_size: .
j_call: TRBJ2-3
cdr3_aa: CASSVTPRLLTDTQYF

v_call: TRBV9
clone_size: .
j_call: TRBJ2-1
cdr3_aa: CASSFQTSGRAGDEQFF

v_call: TRBV3-1/TRBV3-2
clone_size: .
j_call: TRBJ2-3
cdr3_aa: CASSQGTADTQYF

v_call: TRBV9
clone_size: .
j_call: TRBJ1-6
cdr3_aa: CASSEIGVGSPLHF

v_call: TRBV6-1
clone_size: .
j_call: TRBJ2-3
cdr3_aa: CASSERQRTDTQYF

v_call: TRBV10-3
clone_size: .
j_call: TRBJ2-2
cdr3_aa: CAIRGGPNTGELFF

v_call: TRBV5-6
clone_size: .
j_call: TRBJ2-7
cdr3_aa: CASSLVSSYEQYF

v_call: TRBV4-1
clone_size: .
j_call: TRBJ1-5
cdr3_aa: CASSQGPVVADQPQHF

v_call: TRBV2
clone_size: .
j_call: TRBJ2-3
cdr3_aa: CARRGREGRGTDTQYF

v_call: TRBV19
clone_size: .
j_call: TRBJ2-7
cdr3_aa: CASSTLAGSRSYEQYF

v_call: TRBV6-5
clone_size: .
j_call: TRBJ1-2
cdr3_aa: CASSGSGWYGYTF